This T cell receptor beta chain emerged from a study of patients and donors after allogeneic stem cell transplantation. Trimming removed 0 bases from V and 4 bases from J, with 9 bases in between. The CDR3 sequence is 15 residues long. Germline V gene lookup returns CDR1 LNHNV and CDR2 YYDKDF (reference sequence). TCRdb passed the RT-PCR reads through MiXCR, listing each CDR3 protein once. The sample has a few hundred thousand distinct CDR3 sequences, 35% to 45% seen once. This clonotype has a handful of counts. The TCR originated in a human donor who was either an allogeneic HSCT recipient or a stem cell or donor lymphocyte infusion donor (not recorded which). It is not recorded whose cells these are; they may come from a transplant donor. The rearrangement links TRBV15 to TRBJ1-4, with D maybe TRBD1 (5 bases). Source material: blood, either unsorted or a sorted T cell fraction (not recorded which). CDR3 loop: CATSREQGRNEKLFF. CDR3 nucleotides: TGTGCCACCAGCAGAGAGCAGGGACGTAATGAAAAACTGTTTTTT.